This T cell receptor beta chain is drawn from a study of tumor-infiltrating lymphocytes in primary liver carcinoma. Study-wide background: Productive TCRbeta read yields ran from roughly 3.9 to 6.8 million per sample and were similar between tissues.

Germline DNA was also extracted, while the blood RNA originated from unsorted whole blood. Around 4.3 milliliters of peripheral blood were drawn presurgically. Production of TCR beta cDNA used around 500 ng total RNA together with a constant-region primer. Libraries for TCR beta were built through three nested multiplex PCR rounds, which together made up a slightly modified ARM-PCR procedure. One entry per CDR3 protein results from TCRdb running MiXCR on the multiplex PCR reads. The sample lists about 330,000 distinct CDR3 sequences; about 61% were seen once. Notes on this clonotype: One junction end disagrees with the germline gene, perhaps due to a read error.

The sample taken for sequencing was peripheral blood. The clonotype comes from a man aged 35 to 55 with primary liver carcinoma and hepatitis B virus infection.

The CDR3 DNA sequence: TGTGCCAGCAGCACGGACACCGGGACTAGAGTCGGTGAGCAGCTCTTC. The encoded protein is CASSTDTGTRVGEQLF. The chain employs TRBV11-1 and TRBJ2-1; TRBD2 matches 8 bases. The CDR3 contains 16 residues. Germline V CDR1 and CDR2: SGHAT, FQDESV (reference sequence). Complete variable domain (other parts from reference TRBV11-1 and TRBJ2-1): EAEVAQSPRYKITEKSQAVAFWCDPISGHATLYWYRQILGQGPELLVQFQDESVVDDSQLPKDRFSAERLKGVDSTLKIQPAELGDSAMYLCASSTDTGTRVGEQLFGPGTRLTVL.